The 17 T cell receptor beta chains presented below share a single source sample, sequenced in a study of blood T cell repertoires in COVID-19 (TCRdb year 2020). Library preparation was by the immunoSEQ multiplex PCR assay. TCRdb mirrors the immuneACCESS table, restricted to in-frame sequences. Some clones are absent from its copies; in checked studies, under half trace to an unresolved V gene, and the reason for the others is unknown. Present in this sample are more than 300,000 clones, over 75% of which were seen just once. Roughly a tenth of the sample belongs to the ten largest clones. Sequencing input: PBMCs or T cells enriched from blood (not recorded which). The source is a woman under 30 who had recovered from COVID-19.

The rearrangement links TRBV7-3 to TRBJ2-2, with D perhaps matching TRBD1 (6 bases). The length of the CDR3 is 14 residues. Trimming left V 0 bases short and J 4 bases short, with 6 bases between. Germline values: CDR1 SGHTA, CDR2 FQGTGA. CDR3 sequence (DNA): TGTGCCAGCAGCTTAACAGGGGGCACCGGGGAGCTGTTTTTT. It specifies CASSLTGGTGELFF.

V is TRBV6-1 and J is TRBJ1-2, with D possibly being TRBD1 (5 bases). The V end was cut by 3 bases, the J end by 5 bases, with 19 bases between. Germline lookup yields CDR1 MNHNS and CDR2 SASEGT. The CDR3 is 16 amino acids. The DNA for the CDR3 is TGTGCCAGCAGTGAGAATTATCCCGACCAGGGATATGGCTACACCTTC. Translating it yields CASSENYPDQGYGYTF.

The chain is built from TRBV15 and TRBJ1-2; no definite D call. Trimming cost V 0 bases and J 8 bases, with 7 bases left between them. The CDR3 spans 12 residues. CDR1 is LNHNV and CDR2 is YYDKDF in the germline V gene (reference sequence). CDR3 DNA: TGTGCCACCAGCAGAGATGCAGGCGGCTACACCTTC. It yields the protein CATSRDAGGYTF.

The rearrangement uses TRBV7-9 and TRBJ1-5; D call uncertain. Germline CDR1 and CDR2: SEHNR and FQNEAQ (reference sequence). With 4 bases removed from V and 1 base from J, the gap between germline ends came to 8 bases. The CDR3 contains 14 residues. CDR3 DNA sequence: TGTGCCAGCAGCTCAATGGAGAGCAATCAGCCCCAGCATTTT. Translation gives CASSSMESNQPQHF.

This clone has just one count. In DNA form, the CDR3 reads TGTGCCAGCAGCCCACGGTTTGTCAGGCGTGACTATGGCTACACCTTC. Its protein product is CASSPRFVRRDYGYTF. The chain links TRBV9 to TRBJ1-2, with D uncertain. Germline V gene lookup returns CDR1 SGDLS and CDR2 YYNGEE. This CDR3 comprises 16 residues. Trimming pared 4 bases from V and 3 bases from J, leaving 19 bases between.

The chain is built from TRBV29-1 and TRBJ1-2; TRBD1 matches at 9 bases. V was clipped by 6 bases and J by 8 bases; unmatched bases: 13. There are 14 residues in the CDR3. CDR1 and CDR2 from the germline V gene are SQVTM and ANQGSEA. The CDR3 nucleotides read TGCAGCGTAGGGACAGGGAAGGGAAAGAGGGGCTACACCTTC. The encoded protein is CSVGTGKGKRGYTF.

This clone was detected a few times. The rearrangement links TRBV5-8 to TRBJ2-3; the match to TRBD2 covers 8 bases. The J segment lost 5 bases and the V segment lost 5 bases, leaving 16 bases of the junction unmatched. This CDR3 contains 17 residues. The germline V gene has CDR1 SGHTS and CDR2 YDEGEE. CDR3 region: CASSRGLAGQVVDTQYF. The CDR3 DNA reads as TGTGCCAGCAGTCGGGGGTTAGCGGGGCAGGTCGTAGATACGCAGTATTTT. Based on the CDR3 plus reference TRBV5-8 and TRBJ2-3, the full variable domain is EAGVTQSPTHLIKTRGQQATLRCSPISGHTSVYWYQQALGLGLQFLLWYDEGEERNRGNFPPRFSGRQFPNYSSELNVNALELEDSALYLCASSRGLAGQVVDTQYFGPGTRLTVL.

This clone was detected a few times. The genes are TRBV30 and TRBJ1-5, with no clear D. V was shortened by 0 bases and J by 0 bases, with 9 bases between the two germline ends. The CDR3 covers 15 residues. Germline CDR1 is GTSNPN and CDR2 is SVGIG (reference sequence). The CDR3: CAWSVEGNSNQPQHF. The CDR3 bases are TGTGCCTGGAGTGTGGAGGGTAATAGCAATCAGCCCCAGCATTTT.

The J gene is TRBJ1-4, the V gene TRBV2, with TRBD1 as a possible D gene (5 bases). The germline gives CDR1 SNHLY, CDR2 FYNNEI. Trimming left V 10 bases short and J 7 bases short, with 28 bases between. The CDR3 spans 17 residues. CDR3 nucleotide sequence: TGTGCCACCAACGGGCAGGCAGGGAGGTTAGGTGGTGAAAAACTGTTTTTT. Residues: CATNGQAGRLGGEKLFF.

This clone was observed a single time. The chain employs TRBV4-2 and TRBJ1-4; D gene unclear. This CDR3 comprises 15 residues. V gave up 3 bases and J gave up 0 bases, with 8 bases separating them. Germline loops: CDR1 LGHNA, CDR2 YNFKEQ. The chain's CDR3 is CASSQSRATNEKLFF. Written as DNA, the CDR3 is TGTGCCAGCAGCCAGTCACGAGCAACTAATGAAAAACTGTTTTTT.

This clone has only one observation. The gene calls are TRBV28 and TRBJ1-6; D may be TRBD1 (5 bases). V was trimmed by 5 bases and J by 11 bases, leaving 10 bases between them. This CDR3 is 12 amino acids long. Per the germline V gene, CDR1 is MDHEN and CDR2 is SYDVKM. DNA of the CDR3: TGTGCCAGCAGTCAGGGAGGGACACCCCTCCACTTT. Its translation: CASSQGGTPLHF. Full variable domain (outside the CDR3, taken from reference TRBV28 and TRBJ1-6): DVKVTQSSRYLVKRTGEKVFLECVQDMDHENMFWYRQDPGLGLRLIYFSYDVKMKEKGDIPEGYSVSREKKERFSLILESASTNQTSMYLCASSQGGTPLHFGNGTRLTVT.

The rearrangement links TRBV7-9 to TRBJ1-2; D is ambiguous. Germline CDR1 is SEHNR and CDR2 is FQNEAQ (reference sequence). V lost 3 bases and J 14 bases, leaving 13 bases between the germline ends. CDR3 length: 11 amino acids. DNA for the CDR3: TGTGCCAGCAGCTTTGGCGCGGATCAAACCTTC. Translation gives CASSFGADQTF.

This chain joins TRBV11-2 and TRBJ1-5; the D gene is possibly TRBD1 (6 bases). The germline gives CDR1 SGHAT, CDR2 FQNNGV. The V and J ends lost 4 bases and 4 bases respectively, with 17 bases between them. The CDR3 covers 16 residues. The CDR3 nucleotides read TGTGCCAGCAGCTCGACCCCCGGGACACGGAATCAGCCCCAGCATTTT. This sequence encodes CASSSTPGTRNQPQHF. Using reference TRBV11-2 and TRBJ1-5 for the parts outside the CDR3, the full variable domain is EAGVAQSPRYKIIEKRQSVAFWCNPISGHATLYWYQQILGQGPKLLIQFQNNGVVDDSQLPKDRFSAERLKGVDSTLKIQPAKLEDSAVYLCASSSTPGTRNQPQHFGDGTRLSIL.

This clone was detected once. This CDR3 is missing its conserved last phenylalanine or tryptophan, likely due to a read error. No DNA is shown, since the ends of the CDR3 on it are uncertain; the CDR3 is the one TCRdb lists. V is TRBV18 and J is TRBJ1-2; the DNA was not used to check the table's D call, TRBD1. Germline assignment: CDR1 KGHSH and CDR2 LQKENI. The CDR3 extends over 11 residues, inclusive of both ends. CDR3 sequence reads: CASSPGQGGSV.

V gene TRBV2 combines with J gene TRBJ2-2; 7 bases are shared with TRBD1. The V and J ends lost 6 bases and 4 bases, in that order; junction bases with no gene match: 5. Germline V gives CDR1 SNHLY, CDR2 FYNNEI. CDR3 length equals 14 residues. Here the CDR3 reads CASRLDRATGELFF. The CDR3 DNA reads TGTGCCAGCAGACTAGACAGGGCCACCGGGGAGCTGTTTTTT.

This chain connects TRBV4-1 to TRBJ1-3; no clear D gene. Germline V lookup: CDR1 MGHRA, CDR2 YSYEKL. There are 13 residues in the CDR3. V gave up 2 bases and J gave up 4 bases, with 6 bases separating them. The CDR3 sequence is CASSQLQGNTIYF. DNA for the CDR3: TGCGCCAGCAGCCAACTACAGGGAAACACCATATATTTT.

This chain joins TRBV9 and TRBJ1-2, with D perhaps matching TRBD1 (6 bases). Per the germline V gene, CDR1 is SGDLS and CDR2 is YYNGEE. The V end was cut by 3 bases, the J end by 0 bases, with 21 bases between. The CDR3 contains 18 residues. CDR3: CASSGDAGQYSANYGYTF. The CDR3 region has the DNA TGTGCCAGCAGCGGGGACGCCGGACAGTATTCCGCTAACTATGGCTACACCTTC.